This entry concerns a single T cell receptor beta chain. The data belong to a study of prognosis after radiotherapy for stage I lung cancer. Blood, around 6 milliliters, was collected at each of two time points. CDR3 length: 15 residues. V dropped 4 bases and J dropped 5 bases, with 17 bases sitting between them. CDR1 and CDR2 (germline): MGHRA, YSYEKL. Genomic DNA yielded TCR beta CDR3, amplified by two-round multiplex PCR. First-round PCR used primers specific to each TRBV and TRBJ gene. TCRdb reprocessed the multiplex PCR reads via MiXCR and lists one record per CDR3 protein. The sample has about 11,000 distinct CDR3 sequences, approximately 53% seen once.

The V and J genes are TRBV4-1 and TRBJ1-2, with D possibly being TRBD1 (6 bases). This TCR came from a donor over 45 with non-small cell lung cancer. The source was PBMCs, collected before or after stereotactic body radiation therapy (not recorded which). The CDR3 DNA reads as TGCGCCAGCAGCCTGGCAACGAGGGGGAATTATGGCTACACCTTC. It translates to CASSLATRGNYGYTF.